Only a few counts were recorded for the clone carrying this T cell receptor beta chain. Its target is unknown. RNA transcripts gave rise to amplified TCR beta CDR3 regions. During a first-round RT-PCR of the TCR CDR3, the HTBI primer set was used. One entry per CDR3 protein results from TCRdb running MiXCR on the multiplex PCR reads. The repertoire has approximately 400,000 distinct CDR3 sequences, under 20% of them found once; the top ten carry over 35%. This specimen belongs to a study of T cells in Graves' hyperthyroidism and ophthalmopathy. Germline assignment: CDR1 SEHNR and CDR2 FQNEAQ (reference sequence). V dropped 3 bases and J dropped 1 base, with 12 bases sitting between them. This CDR3 is 15 amino acids long. Study-level points and caveats: Blood also held most thyroid clonotypes expanded beyond 0.001.

Sequencing was performed on blood. The genes are TRBV7-9 and TRBJ1-1; a possible D gene is TRBD1 (5 bases). The TCR comes from a man aged 18 to 30 with Graves' ophthalmopathy. The CDR3 DNA follows: TGTGCCAGCAGCTTGGGACCTTATGCGAACACTGAAGCTTTCTTT. This translates into CASSLGPYANTEAFF.